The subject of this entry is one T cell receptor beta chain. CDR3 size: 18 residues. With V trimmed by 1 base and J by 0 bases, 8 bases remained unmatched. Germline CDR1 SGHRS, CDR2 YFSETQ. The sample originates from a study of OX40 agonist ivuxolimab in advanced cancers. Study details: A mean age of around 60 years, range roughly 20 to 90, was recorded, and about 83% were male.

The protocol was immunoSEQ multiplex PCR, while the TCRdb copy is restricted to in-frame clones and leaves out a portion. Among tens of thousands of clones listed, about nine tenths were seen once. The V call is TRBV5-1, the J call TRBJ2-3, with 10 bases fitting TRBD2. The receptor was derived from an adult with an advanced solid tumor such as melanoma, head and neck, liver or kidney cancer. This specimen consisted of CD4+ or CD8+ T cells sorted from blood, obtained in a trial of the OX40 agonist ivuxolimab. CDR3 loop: CASSLFLAGALSTDTQYF. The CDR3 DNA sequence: TGCGCCAGCAGCTTGTTTCTAGCGGGGGCCCTTAGCACAGATACGCAGTATTTT.